The 26 T cell receptor beta chains below come from one sample, sequenced in a study of blood T cell repertoires in COVID-19. Sequencing used immunoSEQ multiplex PCR; TCRdb keeps in-frame clones, though not all of them. The data hold roughly 65,000 clones, with roughly 85% observed a single time. The sample was peripheral blood. These receptors came from a woman at least 80 years old with active or convalescent COVID-19.

The chain recombines TRBV5-1 with TRBJ2-7, with D perhaps matching TRBD1 (5 bases). The V gene's germline CDR1 is SGHRS and CDR2 YFSETQ. This CDR3 has 15 amino acids. Trimming shortened V by 4 bases and J by 5 bases, and 19 bases separated the two germline ends. CDR3 sequence (DNA): TGCGCCAGCAGCAAGGGGCGGTCAGGACCAGACGAGCAGTACTTC. As protein: CASSKGRSGPDEQYF.

CDR3 residues: CASSQMIQQPQHF. The CDR3 DNA is TGTGCCAGCAGCCAGATGATTCAGCAGCCCCAGCATTTT. The J gene is TRBJ1-5, the V gene TRBV12-3 or TRBV12-4; no firm D call. The length of the CDR3 is 13 residues. V was shortened by 6 bases and J by 7 bases, with 13 bases between the two germline ends.

The chain has TRBV2 and TRBJ1-1; 11 nucleotides align to TRBD1. Germline CDR1 and CDR2: SNHLY and FYNNEI. This CDR3 contains 13 residues. V lost 4 bases to trimming and J lost 5 bases; unmatched junction nucleotides: 0. CDR3 bases: TGTGCCAGCAGTGGGGACAGGGGGACTGAAGCTTTCTTT. Amino acids: CASSGDRGTEAFF.

The chain links TRBV5-1 to TRBJ2-5; 10 positions agree with TRBD2. Germline lookup yields CDR1 SGHRS and CDR2 YFSETQ. V was pared by 5 bases and J by 7 bases, with 11 bases of the junction left unmatched. This CDR3 is 15 amino acids long. CDR3 protein: CASRTSGPQTGTQYF. CDR3 DNA sequence: TGCGCCAGCAGGACTAGCGGGCCACAAACCGGGACCCAGTACTTC.

As DNA, the CDR3 is TGTGCCAGCAGTTTTGGGACATACGAGCAGTACTTC. It translates to CASSFGTYEQYF. The rearrangement uses TRBV12-3 or TRBV12-4 and TRBJ2-7; a weak D match, TRBD1 (6 bases). The CDR3 has 12 residues. Deletions cut 3 bases from V and 4 bases from J, with 7 bases between.

The chain combines TRBV3-1 (or the pseudogene TRBV3-2) with TRBJ1-4, with D tentatively TRBD1 (6 bases). The V gene's germline CDR1 is LGHDT and CDR2 YNNKEL (reference sequence). The CDR3 loop spans 14 amino acids. V lost 5 bases to trimming and J lost 6 bases, with 13 bases between them. The CDR3 DNA reads as TGTGCCAGCAGCTGGGGCGGGGGCGATGAAAAACTGTTTTTT. This encodes CASSWGGGDEKLFF.

CDR3 DNA sequence: TGCAGTGCTAGTTGGGGGGGGGATGAGCAGTTCTTC. As protein: CSASWGGDEQFF. The chain has TRBV20-1 and TRBJ2-1, with 7 nucleotides matching TRBD2. Germline V gene data show CDR1 as DFQATT and CDR2 as SNEGSKA (reference sequence). The V and J ends lost 3 bases and 8 bases, in that order; junction bases with no gene match: 4. This CDR3 spans 12 amino acids.

The rearrangement uses TRBV19 and TRBJ2-3; 9 nucleotides line up with TRBD2. Germline V gene data show CDR1 as LNHDA and CDR2 as SQIVND (reference sequence). J gave up 0 bases and V 11 bases, and 12 bases lay outside the gene matches. The CDR3 has 16 amino acids. The CDR3 DNA reads TGTGCCTCCAAGCGGGCTAGCGGGGACAGCACAGATACGCAGTATTTT. Amino acids: CASKRASGDSTDTQYF.

The rearrangement links TRBV7-8 to TRBJ1-6, with D unresolved. This CDR3 is 14 amino acids long. The germline gives CDR1 SGHVS, CDR2 FQNEAQ. Trimming left V 2 bases short and J 4 bases short, with 6 bases between. The CDR3 DNA is TGTGCCAGCAGCTTAACGGGATATAATTCACCCCTCCACTTT. This encodes CASSLTGYNSPLHF. The whole variable domain, remainder taken from reference TRBV7-8 and TRBJ1-6, is GAGVSQSPRYKVAKRGQDVALRCDPISGHVSLFWYQQALGQGPEFLTYFQNEAQLDKSGLPSDRFFAERPEGSVSTLKIQRTQQEDSAVYLCASSLTGYNSPLHFGNGTRLTVT.

The V and J genes are TRBV7-6 and TRBJ1-1; D is undetermined. Trimming took 7 bases from V and 1 from J, leaving 10 bases between them. This CDR3 has 13 residues. Germline V gene lookup returns CDR1 SGHVS and CDR2 FNYEAQ. The CDR3: CASNPGWNTEAFF. The CDR3 coding sequence is TGTGCCAGCAACCCGGGGTGGAACACTGAAGCTTTCTTT.

The rearrangement uses TRBV30 and TRBJ1-1; D is uncertain. CDR1 is GTSNPN, CDR2 SVGIG, per germline (reference sequence). The germline V and J ends were trimmed by 4 bases and 1 base, with 10 bases remaining between them. The CDR3 sequence is 13 residues long. CDR3 in amino acids: CAWTNKPNTEAFF. The DNA of the CDR3 is TGTGCCTGGACGAACAAACCGAACACTGAAGCTTTCTTT. The whole variable domain, filled in from reference TRBV30 and TRBJ1-1, reads SQTIHQWPATLVQPVGSPLSLECTVEGTSNPNLYWYRQAAGRGLQLLFYSVGIGQISSEVPQNLSASRPQDRQFILSSKKLLLSDSGFYLCAWTNKPNTEAFFGQGTRLTVV.

The CDR3 region is CASSEPKETQYF. The DNA for the CDR3 is TGTGCCAGCAGTGAACCTAAAGAGACCCAGTACTTC. This chain links TRBV2 with TRBJ2-5; D gene uncertain. Trimming shortened V by 2 bases and J by 3 bases, and 4 bases separated the two germline ends. Germline values: CDR1 SNHLY, CDR2 FYNNEI. This CDR3 has 12 amino acids. The full variable domain, completed using reference TRBV2 and TRBJ2-5, is EPEVTQTPSHQVTQMGQEVILRCVPISNHLYFYWYRQILGQKVEFLVSFYNNEISEKSEIFDDQFSVERPDGSNFTLKIRSTKLEDSAMYFCASSEPKETQYFGPGTRLLVL.

This chain links TRBV19 with TRBJ1-3; D remains ambiguous. The V end lost 3 bases, the J end lost 7 bases, and 10 bases lay between the germline ends. Germline V gives CDR1 LNHDA, CDR2 SQIVND (reference sequence). The CDR3 covers 13 residues. The CDR3 loop reads CASSMSLGNTIYF. CDR3 nucleotides: TGTGCCAGTAGTATGAGCCTGGGCAACACCATATATTTT. The complete variable domain, with remaining parts taken from reference TRBV19 and TRBJ1-3, reads DGGITQSPKYLFRKEGQNVTLSCEQNLNHDAMYWYRQDPGQGLRLIYYSQIVNDFQKGDIAEGYSVSREKKESFPLTVTSAQKNPTAFYLCASSMSLGNTIYFGEGSWLTVV.

The chain combines TRBV4-1 with TRBJ2-1, with 8 bases fitting TRBD1. V lost 5 bases, J lost 6 bases, and 9 bases stayed unmatched. The CDR3 is made up of 15 amino acids. Germline values: CDR1 MGHRA, CDR2 YSYEKL. CDR3 in amino acids: CASSVSGGAANEQFF. As DNA, the CDR3 is TGCGCCAGCAGCGTATCAGGGGGCGCAGCCAATGAGCAGTTCTTC.

The rearrangement links TRBV19 to TRBJ2-5; 9 bases are shared with TRBD1. Germline CDR1 LNHDA, CDR2 SQIVND (reference sequence). The V segment lost 9 bases and the J segment 2 bases; nucleotides outside the gene matches: 4. The CDR3 is 13 residues long. CDR3 sequence (DNA): TGTGCCAGCAACAGGGGGCGGCAAGAGACCCAGTACTTC. This sequence encodes CASNRGRQETQYF. The entire variable domain, with the rest obtained from reference TRBV19 and TRBJ2-5, is as follows: DGGITQSPKYLFRKEGQNVTLSCEQNLNHDAMYWYRQDPGQGLRLIYYSQIVNDFQKGDIAEGYSVSREKKESFPLTVTSAQKNPTAFYLCASNRGRQETQYFGPGTRLLVL.

The chain employs TRBV9 and TRBJ2-2; tentative D call: TRBD1 (6 bases). V was shortened by 4 bases and J by 4 bases, with 11 bases between the two germline ends. The CDR3 is 14 amino acids. Germline values: CDR1 SGDLS, CDR2 YYNGEE. CDR3 residues: CASSTTGITGELFF. CDR3 coding DNA: TGTGCCAGCAGCACCACAGGGATCACCGGGGAGCTGTTTTTT.

The chain combines TRBV29-1 with TRBJ1-2; the D gene is possibly TRBD1 (6 bases). From germline, CDR1 is SQVTM and CDR2 ANQGSEA. Trimming stripped 1 base from V and 8 bases from J, with 14 bases between. The CDR3 loop spans 13 amino acids. The CDR3 bases are TGCAGCGTTGAAGTCGTACAGGGTATGGGCTACACCTTC. Protein sequence: CSVEVVQGMGYTF.

The rearrangement joins TRBV7-8 to TRBJ2-3; TRBD1 matches at 10 bases. Germline trimming cut 5 bases from V and 5 bases from J; bases unmatched to any gene: 10. Germline V CDR1 and CDR2: SGHVS, FQNEAQ. CDR3 size: 16 residues. Here the CDR3 reads CASSRLTGTGVDTQYF. CDR3 coding DNA: TGTGCCAGCAGCCGCCTCACCGGGACAGGGGTAGATACGCAGTATTTT.

The DNA of the CDR3 is TGTGCCAGCAGCTGGGACAGGCAAGAGACCCAGTACTTC. This translates into CASSWDRQETQYF. The chain has TRBV7-6 and TRBJ2-5; 8 positions agree with TRBD1. Germline V gene data show CDR1 as SGHVS and CDR2 as FNYEAQ. Germline trimming cut 4 bases from V and 2 bases from J; bases unmatched to any gene: 0. The CDR3 contains 13 residues.

This chain uses TRBV6-5 with TRBJ2-2; D is unclear. This CDR3 is built from 14 residues. Germline loops: CDR1 MNHEY, CDR2 SVGAGI. V was shortened by 4 bases and J by 0 bases, with 6 bases between the two germline ends. The CDR3, as DNA: TGTGCCAGCAGTTCGAGCCCGAACACCGGGGAGCTGTTTTTT. It codes for CASSSSPNTGELFF.

This clone was recorded a few times. V and J are TRBV28 and TRBJ1-1, with 10 bases that match TRBD1. The V and J ends lost 6 bases and 6 bases, in that order; junction bases with no gene match: 4. CDR1 and CDR2 (germline): MDHEN, SYDVKM. The CDR3 sequence is 13 residues long. The CDR3: CASRRDRGAEAFF. CDR3 coding DNA: TGTGCCAGCAGGAGGGACAGGGGAGCTGAAGCTTTCTTT.

The chain joins TRBV6-1 to TRBJ1-2; D is unresolved. The CDR3 spans 15 residues. Germline values: CDR1 MNHNS, CDR2 SASEGT. The V gene lost 1 base and the J gene lost 2 bases, with 11 bases spanning the gap. CDR3 in amino acids: CASSEGTDSNYGYTF. In nucleotides, the CDR3 is TGTGCCAGCAGTGAAGGAACAGATTCAAACTATGGCTACACCTTC.

The V gene is TRBV19, the J gene TRBJ2-5, with D tentatively TRBD2 (6 bases). The CDR3 length is 15 residues. V lost 4 bases and J 2 bases, leaving 14 bases between the germline ends. The germline CDR1 and CDR2 sequences are LNHDA and SQIVND (reference sequence). The CDR3 nucleotides are TGTGCCAGTAGTACAGCAGGGACTGATCAAGAGACCCAGTACTTC. As protein: CASSTAGTDQETQYF.

The V and J genes are TRBV5-1 and TRBJ2-1; 9 positions match TRBD2. This CDR3 contains 17 residues. With V trimmed by 3 bases and J by 3 bases, 10 bases remained unmatched. The V gene's germline CDR1 is SGHRS and CDR2 YFSETQ. The CDR3 DNA is TGCGCCAGCAGCTATATAGCGGGGGCCTACCTCTACAATGAGCAGTTCTTC. It yields the protein CASSYIAGAYLYNEQFF.

CDR3 sequence (DNA): TGTGCCAGCAGCTTAGGCAGAATCTATGGCTACACCTTC. Translating gives CASSLGRIYGYTF. V usage is TRBV11-2 and J usage is TRBJ1-2; no clear D. Germline-derived CDR1 and CDR2 are SGHAT and FQNNGV. There are 13 residues in the CDR3. Trimming shortened V by 1 base and J by 4 bases, and 7 bases separated the two germline ends.

The rearrangement joins TRBV9 to TRBJ2-1, with TRBD2 identical over 12 bases. Germline-derived CDR1 and CDR2 are SGDLS and YYNGEE. V lost 1 base, J lost 7 bases, and 6 bases stayed unmatched. The CDR3 totals 16 residues. CDR3 sequence reads: CASSVSSTSGSNEQFF. The CDR3, as DNA: TGTGCCAGCAGCGTATCTTCGACTAGCGGGAGTAATGAGCAGTTCTTC.